A selection of T cell receptor beta chains follows, all from one sample in a study of blood T cell repertoires in COVID-19. Data came from immunoSEQ multiplex PCR; TCRdb stores just in-frame clones and leaves some out. The table lists 75,000 to 100,000 clones, 70% to 90% of them singletons. What was sequenced was peripheral blood. Receptors were obtained from a man aged 65 to 85 with acute or convalescent COVID-19. Each CDR3 is given with its conserved first and last residue. The order of the fields is V gene, D gene, CDR3 protein. D genes are given only for firm matches.

TRBV5-1 | TRBD1 | CASSITGQGYNEQFF
TRBV6-6 | TRBD1 | CASSTDRAADTQYF
TRBV27 | . | CASTGTGLNGYGYTF
TRBV6-5 | . | CATTENEGTQYF
TRBV3-1/TRBV3-2 | TRBD2 | CASSQGLAANQETQYF
TRBV7-9 | . | CASSLVSGGGYTF
TRBV25-1 | . | CASSELGGTSTDTQYF
TRBV9 | . | CASSVEPNTEAFF
TRBV19 | . | CASSIDGNGYNSPLHF
TRBV3-1/TRBV3-2 | . | CASSFGGNTGELFF
TRBV3-1/TRBV3-2 | . | CASSQVPGGANVLTF
TRBV28 | TRBD2 | CASSGTVVAGRLGTDTQYF
TRBV10-1 | . | CASSEDINSPLHF
TRBV5-1 | TRBD2 | CASSPAGDAYNEQFF
TRBV12-3/TRBV12-4 | TRBD1 | CASSLGQNSPLHF
TRBV6-1 | TRBD2 | CASSEPRLATGANVLTF
TRBV12-3/TRBV12-4 | . | CASTNLLRDSLHF
TRBV9 | TRBD1 | CASSPTGGLYGYTF
TRBV6-5 | . | CASIRETQYF
TRBV21-1 | . | CASSKEFGLAGGKTQYF
TRBV28 | . | CASPPGGREAVTEAFF
TRBV2 | . | CASRRYQETQYF
TRBV11-3 | TRBD2 | CASSPPHSGGLYNEQFF
TRBV28 | TRBD1 | CASSPSDRGEEKLFF
TRBV6-6 | . | CASTSGAGNPSIGYTF
TRBV6-5 | TRBD1 | CASSSPGQGNYGYTF
TRBV11-2 | TRBD1 | CASSPLRDSLMNTEAFF
TRBV5-1 | . | CASSLQGLDTEAFF
TRBV6-6 | . | CASSYPSTGSGTEAFF
TRBV6-5 | TRBD1 | CASRISRQGGEQYF
TRBV15 | TRBD1 | CATRGQGEYGYTF
TRBV4-1 | . | CASSQVGAVTDTQYF
TRBV6-2/TRBV6-3 | . | CASSYSSGGVGYGYTF
TRBV7-9 | . | CASSLAGESHPLGF
TRBV19 | . | CASETGNPYGYTF
TRBV6-6 | TRBD1 | CASSYSDRSGNTIYF
TRBV7-8 | TRBD1 | CASSSTGERTDTQYF
TRBV23-1 | TRBD1 | CASSQSGDRGVAFF
TRBV5-1 | . | CASGTTGVNTGELFF
TRBV5-6 | TRBD2 | CASSPLGAGGPETQYF
TRBV7-8 | TRBD1 | CASSPGTGGKETQYF